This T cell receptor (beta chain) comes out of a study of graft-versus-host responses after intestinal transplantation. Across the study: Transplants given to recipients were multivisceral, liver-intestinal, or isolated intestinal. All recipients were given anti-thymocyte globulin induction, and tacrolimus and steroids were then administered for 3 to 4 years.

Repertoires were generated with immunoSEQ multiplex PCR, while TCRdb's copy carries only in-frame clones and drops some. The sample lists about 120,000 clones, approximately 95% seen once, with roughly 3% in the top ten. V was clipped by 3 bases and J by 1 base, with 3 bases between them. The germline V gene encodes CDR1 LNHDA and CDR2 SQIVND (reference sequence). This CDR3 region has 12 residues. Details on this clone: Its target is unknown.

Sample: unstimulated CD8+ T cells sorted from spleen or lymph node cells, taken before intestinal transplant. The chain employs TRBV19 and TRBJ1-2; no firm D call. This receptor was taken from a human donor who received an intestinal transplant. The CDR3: CASSIDNYGYTF. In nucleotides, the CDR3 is TGTGCCAGTAGTATTGATAACTATGGCTACACCTTC.